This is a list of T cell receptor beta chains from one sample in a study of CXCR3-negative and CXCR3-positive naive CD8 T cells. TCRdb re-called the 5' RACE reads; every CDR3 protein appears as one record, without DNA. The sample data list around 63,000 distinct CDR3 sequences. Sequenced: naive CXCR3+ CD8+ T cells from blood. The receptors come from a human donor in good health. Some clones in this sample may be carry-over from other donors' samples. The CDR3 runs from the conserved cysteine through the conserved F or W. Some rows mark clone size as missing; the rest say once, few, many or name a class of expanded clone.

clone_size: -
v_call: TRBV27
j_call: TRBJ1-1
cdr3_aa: CASSPVGENTEAFF

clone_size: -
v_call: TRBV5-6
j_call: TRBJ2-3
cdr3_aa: CASSFGLGRYVHPADTQYF

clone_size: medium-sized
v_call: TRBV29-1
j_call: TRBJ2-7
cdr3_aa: CSVGGMVGSYEQYF

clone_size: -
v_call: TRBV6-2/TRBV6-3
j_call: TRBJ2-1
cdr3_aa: CASSRELAGLYNEQFF

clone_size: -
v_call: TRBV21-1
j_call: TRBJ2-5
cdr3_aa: CASSKASGGAEQETQYF

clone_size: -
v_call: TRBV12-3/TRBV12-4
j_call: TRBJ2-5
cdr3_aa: CASSIGLPQETQYF

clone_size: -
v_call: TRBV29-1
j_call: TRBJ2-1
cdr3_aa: CSVRAGSYNEQFF

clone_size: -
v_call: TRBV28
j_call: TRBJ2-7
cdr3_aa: CASSFPGVDEQYF

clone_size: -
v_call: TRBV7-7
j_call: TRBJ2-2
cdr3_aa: CASSRFPGLAVNTGELFF

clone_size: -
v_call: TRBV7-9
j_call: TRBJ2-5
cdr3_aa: CASSAPGTGRETQYF

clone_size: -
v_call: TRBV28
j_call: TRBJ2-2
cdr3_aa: CATTPPPSTGELFF